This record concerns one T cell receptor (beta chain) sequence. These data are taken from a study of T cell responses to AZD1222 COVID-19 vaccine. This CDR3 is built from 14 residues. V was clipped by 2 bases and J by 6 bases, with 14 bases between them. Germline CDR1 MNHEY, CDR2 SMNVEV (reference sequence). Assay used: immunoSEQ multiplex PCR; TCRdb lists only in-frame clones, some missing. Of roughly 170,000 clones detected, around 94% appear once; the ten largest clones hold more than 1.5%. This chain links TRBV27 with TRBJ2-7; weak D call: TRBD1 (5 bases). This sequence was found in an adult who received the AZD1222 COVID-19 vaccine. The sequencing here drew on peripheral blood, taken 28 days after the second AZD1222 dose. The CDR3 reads CASSLGQGLSEQYF. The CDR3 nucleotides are TGTGCCAGCAGTTTAGGGCAGGGCCTCTCCGAGCAGTACTTC.